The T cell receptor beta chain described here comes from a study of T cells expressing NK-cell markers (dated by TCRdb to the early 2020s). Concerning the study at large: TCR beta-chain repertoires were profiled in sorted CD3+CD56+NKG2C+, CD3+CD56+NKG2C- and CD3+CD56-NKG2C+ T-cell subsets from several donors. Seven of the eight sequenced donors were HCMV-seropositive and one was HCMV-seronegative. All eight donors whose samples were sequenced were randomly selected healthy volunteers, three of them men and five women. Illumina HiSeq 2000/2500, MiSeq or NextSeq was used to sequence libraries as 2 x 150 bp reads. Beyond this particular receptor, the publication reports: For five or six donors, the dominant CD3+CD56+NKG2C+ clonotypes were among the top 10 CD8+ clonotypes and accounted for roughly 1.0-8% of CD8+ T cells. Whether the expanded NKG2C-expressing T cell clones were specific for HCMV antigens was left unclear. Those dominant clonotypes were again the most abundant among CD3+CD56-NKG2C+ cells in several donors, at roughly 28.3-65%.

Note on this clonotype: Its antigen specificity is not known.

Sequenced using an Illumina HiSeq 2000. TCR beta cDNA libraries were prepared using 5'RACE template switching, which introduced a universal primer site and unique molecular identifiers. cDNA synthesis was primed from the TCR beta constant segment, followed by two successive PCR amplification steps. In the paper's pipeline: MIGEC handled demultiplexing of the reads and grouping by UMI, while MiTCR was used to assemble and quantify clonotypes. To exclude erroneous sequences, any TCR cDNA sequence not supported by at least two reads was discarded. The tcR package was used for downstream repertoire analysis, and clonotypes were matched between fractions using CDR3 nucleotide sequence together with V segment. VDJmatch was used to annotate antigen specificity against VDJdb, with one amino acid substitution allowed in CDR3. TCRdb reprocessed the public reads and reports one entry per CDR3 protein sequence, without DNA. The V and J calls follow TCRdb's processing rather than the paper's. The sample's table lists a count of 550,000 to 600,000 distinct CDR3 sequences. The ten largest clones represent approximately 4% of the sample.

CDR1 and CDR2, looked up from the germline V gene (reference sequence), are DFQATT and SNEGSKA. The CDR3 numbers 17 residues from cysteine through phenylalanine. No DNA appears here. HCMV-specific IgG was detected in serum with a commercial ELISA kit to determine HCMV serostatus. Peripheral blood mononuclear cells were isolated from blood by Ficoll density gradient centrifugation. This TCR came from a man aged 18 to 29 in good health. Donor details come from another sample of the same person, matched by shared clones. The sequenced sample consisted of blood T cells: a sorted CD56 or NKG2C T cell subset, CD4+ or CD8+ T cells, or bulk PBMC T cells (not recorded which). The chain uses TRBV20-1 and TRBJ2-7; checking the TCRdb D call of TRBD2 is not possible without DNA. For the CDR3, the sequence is CSARDESGRNNRYEQYF.